This T cell receptor beta chain was obtained from a study of shared clonotypes between healthy human individuals. As for this clone: What it binds is not known.

General study results and limits: Donors were few, which limited the genetic and exposure-history diversity represented. Larger richness was generally estimated for naive than memory subsets.

CD4+ cells yielded CD45RA+ naive and CD45RA-negative memory subsets. Using immunoSEQ multiplex PCR, the repertoire was profiled, and TCRdb retains in-frame clones only, with some absent. The sample includes fewer than 3 million clones, less than 95% of them seen just once. Deletions cut 0 bases from V and 3 bases from J, with 13 bases between. Germline CDR1 SGHNT, CDR2 YYREEE (reference sequence). The CDR3 loop spans 16 amino acids. This clonotype originated in a young man in good health. Some clones in this sample may be carry-over from other donors' samples. The sequenced material came from naive CD4+ T cells from PBMCs. The subset denotes: CD45RA+ positively selected. The chain uses TRBV5-4 and TRBJ2-1; D gene ambiguous. The CDR3 DNA follows: TGTGCCAGCAGCTTGGTGGCAGGAGCCGGCTACAATGAGCAGTTCTTC. It specifies CASSLVAGAGYNEQFF.